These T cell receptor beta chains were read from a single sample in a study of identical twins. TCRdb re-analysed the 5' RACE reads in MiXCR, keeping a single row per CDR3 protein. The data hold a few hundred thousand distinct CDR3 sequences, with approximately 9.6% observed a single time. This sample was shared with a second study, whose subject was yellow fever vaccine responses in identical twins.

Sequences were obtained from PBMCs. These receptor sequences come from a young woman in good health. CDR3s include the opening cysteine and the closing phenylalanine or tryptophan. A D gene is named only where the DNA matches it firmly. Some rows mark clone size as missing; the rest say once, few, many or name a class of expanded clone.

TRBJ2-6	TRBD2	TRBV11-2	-	TGTGCCAGCAGACCTACCTGGACTAGTATGAACCCCTCTGGGGCCAACGTCCTGACTTTC	CASRPTWTSMNPSGANVLTF
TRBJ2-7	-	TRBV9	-	TGTGCCAGCAGCGTAGTGTACAGCCAACGATTCTACGAGCAGTACTTC	CASSVVYSQRFYEQYF
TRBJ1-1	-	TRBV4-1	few	TGCGCCAGCAGCCAAGGGTATTACAGGGCTAACACTGAAGCTTTCTTT	CASSQGYYRANTEAFF
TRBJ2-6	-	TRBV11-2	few	TGTGCCAGCAGCTCCCCAGGGTTTGGGGCCAACGTCCTGACTTTC	CASSSPGFGANVLTF
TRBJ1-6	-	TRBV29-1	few	TGCAGCGTGAAGGTGAACTCCTATAATTCACCCCTCCACTTT	CSVKVNSYNSPLHF
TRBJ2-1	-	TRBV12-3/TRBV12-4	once	TGTGCCAGCACCACACTAGACAATGAGCAGTTCTTC	CASTTLDNEQFF
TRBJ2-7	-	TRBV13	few	TGTGCCAGCAGCTTAGTGTCCAGGTCGGGCGAGCAGTACTTC	CASSLVSRSGEQYF
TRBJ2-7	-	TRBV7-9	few	TGTGCCAGCAGCCCCTTACAAGCAGGGGAGCGAGAGCAGTACTTC	CASSPLQAGEREQYF
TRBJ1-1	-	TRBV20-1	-	TGCAGTGCTAGAGATCTTCAAGGGGCGCCGGACACTGAAGCTTTCTTT	CSARDLQGAPDTEAFF
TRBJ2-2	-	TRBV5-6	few	TGTGCCAGCAGCTTGGGCAGGGAGAACACCGGGGAGCTGTTTTTT	CASSLGRENTGELFF
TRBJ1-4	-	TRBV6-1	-	TGTGCCAGCAGTGAAGGTTACAGAAATAATGAAAAACTGTTTTTT	CASSEGYRNNEKLFF
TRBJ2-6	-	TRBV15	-	TGTGCCACCAGCAGAGCCGGGGGATTCGGCTCTGGGGCCAACGTCCTGACTTTC	CATSRAGGFGSGANVLTF
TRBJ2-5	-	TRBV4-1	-	TGCGCCAGCAGCCCAGGAGCCCTCGGGGGTGAGACCCAGTACTTC	CASSPGALGGETQYF
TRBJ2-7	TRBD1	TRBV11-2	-	TGTGCCAGCACCCGGGACAGAACCTCCTACGAGCAGTACTTC	CASTRDRTSYEQYF
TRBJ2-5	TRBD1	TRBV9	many	TGTGCCAGTTCCTTCGGACAGGGGCAAGAGACCCAGTACTTC	CASSFGQGQETQYF
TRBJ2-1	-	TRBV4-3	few	TGCGCCAGCAGCCAAGATCCCGGGACGACGGAAGGGGGGCAGTTCTTC	CASSQDPGTTEGGQFF
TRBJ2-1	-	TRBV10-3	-	TGTGCCCTCAGTAGTACCTCCAGTGGAAGACTATACAATGAGCAGTTCTTC	CALSSTSSGRLYNEQFF
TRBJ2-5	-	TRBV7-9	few	TGTGCCAGCAGCTTGCTCTCGCCCAGGGCGGAGACCCAGTACTTC	CASSLLSPRAETQYF
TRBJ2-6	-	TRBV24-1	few	TGTGCCACCAGTGGTAACTCTGGGGCCAACGTCCTGACTTTC	CATSGNSGANVLTF
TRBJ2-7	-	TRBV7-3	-	TGTGCCAGCAGCCGCTTCTCGGGGGCCTACGAGCAGTACTTC	CASSRFSGAYEQYF
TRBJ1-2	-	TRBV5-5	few	TGTGCCAGCAGTTACGACCTTAACTATGGCTACACCTTC	CASSYDLNYGYTF
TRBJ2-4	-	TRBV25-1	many	TGTGCCAGCAGTACGGGACCCAAAAACATTCAGTACTTC	CASSTGPKNIQYF
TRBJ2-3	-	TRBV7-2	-	TGTGCCAGCAGCTTATCGTGGGAAGATACGCAGTATTTT	CASSLSWEDTQYF
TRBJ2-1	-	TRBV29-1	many	TGCAGCGTTCGTACGGGAGCAGGGCCAAGCTCCTACAATGAGCAGTTCTTC	CSVRTGAGPSSYNEQFF
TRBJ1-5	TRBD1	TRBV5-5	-	TGTGCCAGCAGCTTGTTAGGGGGCGACGGCAATCAGCCCCAGCATTTT	CASSLLGGDGNQPQHF